The present entry profiles one T cell receptor beta chain with its context. Its antigen remains unidentified. From germline, CDR1 is MNHEY and CDR2 SMNVEV (reference sequence). The V and J ends lost 5 bases and 7 bases, in that order; junction bases with no gene match: 13. CDR3 length equals 16 residues. Donors, without exception, were Caucasian adults residing in Nashville, Tennessee. Using immunoSEQ multiplex PCR, the repertoire was profiled, and TCRdb retains in-frame clones only, with some absent. The sample records about 120,000 clones, roughly two thirds being singletons. This sample stems from a study of shared clonotypes between healthy human individuals. Study conclusions and caveats: Sampling was confined to blood; repertoires within tissues likely differ.

V gene TRBV27 combines with J gene TRBJ1-5, with 8 bases identical to TRBD1. Material for sequencing was memory CD8+ T cells sorted from blood. Subset specified: CD45RO+ cells pooled with CCR7-negative TemRA cells. The receptor was derived from a woman aged 30 to 39 in good health. As DNA, the CDR3 is TGTGCCAGCAGTCGCGACGGAGGACAGGGCGGGCAGCCCCAGCATTTT. It yields the protein CASSRDGGQGGQPQHF.